This TCR beta chain was identified in a study of cytomegalovirus exposure and HLA in healthy donors. The V gene's germline CDR1 is MDHEN and CDR2 SYDVKM. The trim removed 7 bases at V and 13 bases at J, leaving 13 bases unmatched. CDR3 length: 12 amino acids. Assay: immunoSEQ multiplex PCR; the TCRdb copy retains only in-frame clones and omits some. The repertoire has 300,000 to 400,000 clones, approximately 90% of them found once; the top ten carry 0.65% to 0.95%. The sequence derives from a woman aged 18-29 years in good health and CMV-seronegative. The chain uses TRBV28 and TRBJ2-7, with 7 bases matching TRBD1. Material for sequencing was PBMCs. Here the CDR3 DNA reads TGTGCCAGCACGGGTGACAGGGATCATATCTACTTC. Its protein product is CASTGDRDHIYF. Looking up the rest from reference TRBV28 and TRBJ2-7 gives the full variable domain: DVKVTQSSRYLVKRTGEKVFLECVQDMDHENMFWYRQDPGLGLRLIYFSYDVKMKEKGDIPEGYSVSREKKERFSLILESASTNQTSMYLCASTGDRDHIYFGPGTRLTVT.